This T cell receptor beta chain was profiled in a study of CD8 T cells in Susac syndrome. Reverse transcription of roughly 0.45 to 1 ug RNA was performed with random hexamers. Amplification of TCR beta CDR3 across 54 Vbeta and 13 Jbeta was performed with immunoSEQ multiplex PCR. MiXCR, applied by TCRdb to the immunoSEQ multiplex PCR reads, yields one record per CDR3 protein. The sample holds under 150,000 distinct CDR3 sequences, approximately 93% seen once. CDR3 size: 17 residues. Germline loops: CDR1 LNHNV, CDR2 YYDKDF (reference sequence). The V end lost 0 bases, the J end lost 5 bases, and 17 bases lay between the germline ends. CD8+ and CD4+ blood T cells underwent TCR beta sequencing.

The sequencing input was CD8+ T cells from PBMCs. This receptor was obtained from a human donor in good health. The chain couples TRBV15 to TRBJ1-5, with D unresolved. This CDR3 reads CATSREERQQPDQPQHF. In DNA form, the CDR3 reads TGTGCCACCAGCAGAGAGGAGAGGCAGCAACCTGATCAGCCCCAGCATTTT.